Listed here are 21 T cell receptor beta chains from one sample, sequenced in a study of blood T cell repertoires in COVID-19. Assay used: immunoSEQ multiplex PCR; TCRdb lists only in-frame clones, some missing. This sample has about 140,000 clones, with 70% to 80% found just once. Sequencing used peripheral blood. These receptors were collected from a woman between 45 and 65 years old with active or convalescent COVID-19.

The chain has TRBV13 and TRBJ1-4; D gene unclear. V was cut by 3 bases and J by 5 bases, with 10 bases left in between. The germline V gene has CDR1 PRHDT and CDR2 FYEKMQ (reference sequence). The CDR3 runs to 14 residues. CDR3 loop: CASSFARRNEKLFF. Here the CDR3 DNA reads TGTGCCAGCAGCTTCGCACGGAGAAATGAAAAACTGTTTTTT.

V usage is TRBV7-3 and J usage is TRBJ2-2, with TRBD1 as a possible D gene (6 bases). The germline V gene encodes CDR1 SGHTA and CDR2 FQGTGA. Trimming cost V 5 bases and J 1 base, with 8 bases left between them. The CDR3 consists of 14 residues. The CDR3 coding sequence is TGTGCCAGCAGCCTGGGACAGAACACCGGGGAGCTGTTTTTT. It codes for CASSLGQNTGELFF.

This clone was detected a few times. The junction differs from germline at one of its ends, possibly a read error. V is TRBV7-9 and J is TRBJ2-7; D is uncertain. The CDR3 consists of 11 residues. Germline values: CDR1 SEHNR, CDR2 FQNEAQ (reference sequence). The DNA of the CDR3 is TGTGCCAGCAGCCCAATGCCGAACCTAAACTTC. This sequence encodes CASSPMPNLNF.

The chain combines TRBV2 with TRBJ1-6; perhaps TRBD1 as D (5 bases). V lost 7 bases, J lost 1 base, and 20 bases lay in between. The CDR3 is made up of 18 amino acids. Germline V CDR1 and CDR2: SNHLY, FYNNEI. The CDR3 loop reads CASKGWRGSSSYNSPLHF. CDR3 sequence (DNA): TGTGCCAGCAAGGGATGGCGGGGGAGTAGTTCCTATAATTCACCCCTCCACTTT.

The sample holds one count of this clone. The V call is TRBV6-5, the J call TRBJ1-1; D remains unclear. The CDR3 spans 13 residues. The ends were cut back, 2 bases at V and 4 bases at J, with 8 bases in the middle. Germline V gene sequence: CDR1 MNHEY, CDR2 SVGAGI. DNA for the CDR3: TGTGCCAGCAGTTACAGGAGACCCACTGAAGCTTTCTTT. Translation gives CASSYRRPTEAFF.

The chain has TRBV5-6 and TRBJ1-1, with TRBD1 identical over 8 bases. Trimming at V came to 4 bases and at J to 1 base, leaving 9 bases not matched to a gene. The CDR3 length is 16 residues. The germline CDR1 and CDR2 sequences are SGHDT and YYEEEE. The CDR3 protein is CASSMTGQGANTEAFF. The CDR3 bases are TGTGCCAGCAGCATGACCGGACAGGGTGCGAACACTGAAGCTTTCTTT.

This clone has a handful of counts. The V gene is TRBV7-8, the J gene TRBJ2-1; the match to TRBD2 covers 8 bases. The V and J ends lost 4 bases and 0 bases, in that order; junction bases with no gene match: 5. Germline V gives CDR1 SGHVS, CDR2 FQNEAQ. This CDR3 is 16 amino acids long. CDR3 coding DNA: TGTGCCAGCAGCTCCGGAGCGGGAGACTCCTACAATGAGCAGTTCTTC. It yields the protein CASSSGAGDSYNEQFF.

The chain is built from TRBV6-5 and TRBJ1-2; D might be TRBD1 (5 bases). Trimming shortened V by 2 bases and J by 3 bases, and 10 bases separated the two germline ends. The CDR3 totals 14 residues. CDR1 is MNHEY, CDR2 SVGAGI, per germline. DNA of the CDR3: TGTGCCAGCAGTTACGGGGGGGTGGACTATGGCTACACCTTC. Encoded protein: CASSYGGVDYGYTF.

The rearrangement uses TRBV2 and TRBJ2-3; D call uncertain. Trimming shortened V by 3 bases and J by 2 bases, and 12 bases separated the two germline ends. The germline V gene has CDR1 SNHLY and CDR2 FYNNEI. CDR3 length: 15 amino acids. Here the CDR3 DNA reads TGTGCCAGCAGTGATGGGCGAGAATTCACAGATACGCAGTATTTT. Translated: CASSDGREFTDTQYF.

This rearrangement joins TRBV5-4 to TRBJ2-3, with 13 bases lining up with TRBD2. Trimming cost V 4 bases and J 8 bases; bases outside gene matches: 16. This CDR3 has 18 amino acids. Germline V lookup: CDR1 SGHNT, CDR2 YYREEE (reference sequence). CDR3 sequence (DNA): TGTGCCAGCAGCCTCGGACTAGCGGGAGAGGGCCACAGAGGTACGCAGTATTTT. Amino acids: CASSLGLAGEGHRGTQYF.

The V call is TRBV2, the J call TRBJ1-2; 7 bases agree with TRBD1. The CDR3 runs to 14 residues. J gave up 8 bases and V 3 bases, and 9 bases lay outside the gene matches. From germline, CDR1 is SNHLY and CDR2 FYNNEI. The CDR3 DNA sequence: TGTGCCAGCAGTGATTACAGGGGAGTGCGCGGCTACACCTTC. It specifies CASSDYRGVRGYTF.

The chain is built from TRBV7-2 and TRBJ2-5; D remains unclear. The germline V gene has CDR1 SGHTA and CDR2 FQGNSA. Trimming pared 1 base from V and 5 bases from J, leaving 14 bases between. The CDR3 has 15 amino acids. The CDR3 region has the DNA TGTGCCAGCAGCTTAGGAGGAGTTAGAAGGGAGACCCAGTACTTC. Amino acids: CASSLGGVRRETQYF.

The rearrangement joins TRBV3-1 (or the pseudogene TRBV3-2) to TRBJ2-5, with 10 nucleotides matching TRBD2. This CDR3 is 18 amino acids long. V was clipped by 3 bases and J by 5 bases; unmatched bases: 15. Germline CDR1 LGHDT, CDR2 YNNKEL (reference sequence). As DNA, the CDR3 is TGTGCCAGCAGCCAGGCCGGGAGCGGGGGGGCCGGTTCGGAGACCCAGTACTTC. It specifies CASSQAGSGGAGSETQYF.

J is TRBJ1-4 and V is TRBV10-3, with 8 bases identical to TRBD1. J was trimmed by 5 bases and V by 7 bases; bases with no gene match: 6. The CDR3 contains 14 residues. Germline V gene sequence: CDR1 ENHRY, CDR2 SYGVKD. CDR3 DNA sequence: TGTGCCATCAAAGGACAGGGCGGCAATGAAAAACTGTTTTTT. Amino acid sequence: CAIKGQGGNEKLFF.

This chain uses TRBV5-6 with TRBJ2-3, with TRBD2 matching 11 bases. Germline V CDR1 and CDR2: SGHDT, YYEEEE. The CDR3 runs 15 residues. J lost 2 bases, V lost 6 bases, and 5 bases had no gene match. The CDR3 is CASTGLADHTDTQYF. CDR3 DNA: TGTGCCAGCACGGGACTAGCGGACCACACAGATACGCAGTATTTT.

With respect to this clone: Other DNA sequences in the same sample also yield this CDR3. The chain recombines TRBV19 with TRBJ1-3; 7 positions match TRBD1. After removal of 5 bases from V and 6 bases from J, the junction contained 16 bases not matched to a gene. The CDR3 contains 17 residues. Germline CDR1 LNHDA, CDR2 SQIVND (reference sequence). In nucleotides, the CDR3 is TGTGCCAGTAGTGCCACTCGGGACAGTAAACCGATAAACACCATATATTTT. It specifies CASSATRDSKPINTIYF.

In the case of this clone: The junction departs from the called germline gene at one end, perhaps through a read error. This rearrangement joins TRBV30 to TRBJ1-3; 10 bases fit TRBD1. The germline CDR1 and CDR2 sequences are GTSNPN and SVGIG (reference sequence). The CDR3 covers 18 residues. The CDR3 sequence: CARRRLGQGRPREDTIYF. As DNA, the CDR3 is TGTGCCCGGAGGAGGCTGGGACAGGGGCGTCCCCGCGAGGACACCATATATTTT.

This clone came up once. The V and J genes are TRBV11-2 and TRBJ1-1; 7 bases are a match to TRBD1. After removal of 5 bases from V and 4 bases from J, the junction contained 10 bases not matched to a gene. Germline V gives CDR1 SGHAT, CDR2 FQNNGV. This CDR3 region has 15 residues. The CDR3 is CASSTRTGPGTEAFF. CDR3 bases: TGTGCCAGCAGCACCCGGACAGGACCGGGCACTGAAGCTTTCTTT.

CDR3 region: CASSPAGTSGTDTQYF. DNA for the CDR3: TGTGCCAGCAGCCCGGCCGGGACTAGCGGAACAGATACGCAGTATTTT. The gene calls are TRBV7-2 and TRBJ2-3, with 11 positions matching TRBD2. Germline CDR1 is SGHTA and CDR2 is FQGNSA. CDR3 length: 16 residues. Trimming took 5 bases from V and 3 from J; bases not matched to a gene: 7.

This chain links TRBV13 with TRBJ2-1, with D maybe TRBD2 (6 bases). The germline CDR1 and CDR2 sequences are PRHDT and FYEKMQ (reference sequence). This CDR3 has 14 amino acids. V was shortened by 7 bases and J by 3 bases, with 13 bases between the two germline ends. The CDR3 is CASTTAGLYNEQFF. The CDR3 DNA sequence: TGTGCCAGCACCACAGCGGGCCTCTACAATGAGCAGTTCTTC.

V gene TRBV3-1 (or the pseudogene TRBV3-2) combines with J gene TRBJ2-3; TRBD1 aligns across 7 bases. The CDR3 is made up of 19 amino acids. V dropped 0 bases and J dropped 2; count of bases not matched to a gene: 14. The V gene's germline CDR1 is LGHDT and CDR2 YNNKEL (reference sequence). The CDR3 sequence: CASSQDPRDRAPLTDTQYF. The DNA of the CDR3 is TGTGCCAGCAGCCAAGATCCAAGGGACAGAGCCCCACTCACAGATACGCAGTATTTT.